The T cell receptor beta chain described here comes from a study of cytomegalovirus exposure and HLA in healthy donors. Study-wide results and caveats: HLA alleles were associated with 16,951 TCR beta sequences in a later analysis at 0.05 false discovery rate. The investigators catalogued 160 or so TCR beta chains as cytomegalovirus-associated.

In the case of this clone: The target antigen is unknown.

Primers for the PCR totalled 60 Vbeta and 13 Jbeta. Study processing details: In a later analysis, some 80 million unique TCR beta chains included roughly 11 million shared by two or more donors. Some clones are missing from TCRdb's copy, which holds only in-frame ones; the method was immunoSEQ multiplex PCR. Clone size and V and J calls were adopted from that table, with D and trimming inferred from the DNA. The sample contains some 67,000 clones, 75% of which appear only once. Whereas donors were nominally healthy upon sampling, unrecorded immune exposures were probable. The receptor comes from a man between 60 and 70 years old in good health and CMV-seropositive. The sample comprised PBMCs.

CDR3 in DNA: TGTGCCAGCAGTTATAAGGGGGACACAGATACGCAGTATTTT. This encodes CASSYKGDTDTQYF. The rearrangement uses TRBV6-1 and TRBJ2-3; a possible D gene is TRBD1 (6 bases). The CDR3 covers 14 residues. The germline CDR1 and CDR2 sequences are MNHNS and SASEGT. V dropped 5 bases and J dropped 2 bases, with 11 bases sitting between them.